This TCR beta chain was obtained from a study of beta chain features in type 1 diabetes. One heparinised blood draw, averaging roughly 120 mL, came from each donor. Cell sorting via CD45RO/CCR7/CD25/CD127/CD95/CD27 was performed to obtain CD4+ naive, central memory, regulatory and stem cell-like memory cells. Germline V gene sequence: CDR1 SGHVS, CDR2 FNYEAQ. The CDR3 extends over 14 amino acids. Unmatched junction bases numbered 3, after V lost 5 bases and J lost 6 bases. Findings and limits, study-wide: Whatever favoring of shorter templates PCR might show would apply equally to patients and controls. Among patients with Type 1 diabetes, TCRB CDR3s were moderately but significantly shorter in every one of the four CD4+ subsets. The naive, central memory and Treg TCRB repertoires of patients appeared to be more similar to one another than those of healthy donors.

Of note for this clone: Its target is unknown.

As every portion of the isolated RNA was reverse transcribed, the sequencing read expressed TCRB transcripts. Generated by immunoSEQ multiplex PCR, the TCRdb table keeps only in-frame clones and is missing some. Altogether about 130,000 clones are present, approximately 10% being singletons, with the ten largest covering approximately 0.7%. Sequenced sample: central memory CD4+ T cells from blood. This TCR was recovered from a man in his thirties or forties with type 1 diabetes. The rearrangement uses TRBV7-6 and TRBJ2-4; 11 bases map to TRBD1. The chain's CDR3 is CASSAGTGGNIQYF. CDR3 coding DNA: TGTGCCAGCAGCGCCGGGACAGGGGGAAACATTCAGTACTTC.